Each of the 21 T cell receptor beta chains below was sequenced from the same sample in a study of cytomegalovirus exposure and HLA in healthy donors. The PCR used 60 Vbeta and 13 Jbeta primers. Data came from immunoSEQ multiplex PCR; TCRdb stores just in-frame clones and leaves some out. The data contain over 150,000 clones, about 69% of them seen just once; the ten biggest clones take up just under 3%. The sequencing input was PBMCs. All receptors come from a male donor in good health and CMV-seronegative.

CDR3 amino acids: CASSDPGTSSNSPLHF. The CDR3 DNA reads TGTGCCAGCAGCGACCCCGGGACATCGAGTAATTCACCCCTCCACTTT. The chain couples TRBV7-8 to TRBJ1-6; the D gene is possibly TRBD1 (6 bases). The CDR3 is 16 amino acids. Trimming left V 5 bases short and J 6 bases short, with 17 bases between. CDR1 and CDR2 (germline): SGHVS, FQNEAQ.

This clone has a single count. CDR3 residues: CASSLDSAYNEQFF. CDR3 nucleotide sequence: TGTGCCAGCAGCTTAGACTCAGCCTACAATGAGCAGTTCTTC. This chain joins TRBV11-3 and TRBJ2-1, with D unclear. Germline V gene lookup returns CDR1 SGHNT and CDR2 YENEEA. This CDR3 is built from 14 residues. Trimming removed 0 bases at V and 2 bases at J, with 5 bases between. The full variable domain, in which reference TRBV11-3 and TRBJ2-1 provide the parts outside the CDR3, is EAGVVQSPRYKIIEKKQPVAFWCNPISGHNTLYWYLQNLGQGPELLIRYENEEAVDDSQLPKDRFSAERLKGVDSTLKIQPAELGDSAVYLCASSLDSAYNEQFFGPGTRLTVL.

To note about this clone: Other DNA sequences in this sample translate to the same CDR3. The J gene is TRBJ2-5, the V gene TRBV20-1; D is unclear. V was pared by 3 bases and J by 5 bases, with 7 bases between. Germline-derived CDR1 and CDR2 are DFQATT and SNEGSKA (reference sequence). There are 11 residues in the CDR3. The CDR3 protein is CSASPRETQYF. DNA of the CDR3: TGCAGTGCTAGCCCTCGGGAGACCCAGTACTTC.

CDR3 loop: CASRKRSDRVTDTQYF. The CDR3 DNA reads TGTGCCAGCAGGAAGAGATCGGACAGGGTCACAGATACGCAGTATTTT. This rearrangement joins TRBV27 to TRBJ2-3, with 8 positions matching TRBD1. The CDR3 runs 16 residues. The trim removed 6 bases at V and 2 bases at J, leaving 10 bases unmatched. Germline lookup yields CDR1 MNHEY and CDR2 SMNVEV (reference sequence).

Notes on this clone: A far larger clone is one nucleotide away, so this likely arose from a read error. This chain uses TRBV6-4 with TRBJ2-7; TRBD2 agrees at 8 bases. Germline CDR1 MRHNA, CDR2 SNTAGT. Trimming cost V 3 bases and J 7 bases; bases outside gene matches: 11. The CDR3 has 15 residues. The CDR3 DNA follows: TGTGCCAGCAGTGAGTCAGCGGGAGACTACAATGAGCAGTACTTC. This encodes CASSESAGDYNEQYF.

The chain employs TRBV27 and TRBJ1-6, with TRBD1 as a possible D gene (6 bases). This CDR3 contains 14 residues. Germline CDR1 MNHEY, CDR2 SMNVEV (reference sequence). V lost 7 bases and J lost 4, with 11 bases in between. The DNA of the CDR3 is TGTGCCAGCATGGACAGCGTTTATAATTCACCCCTCCACTTT. Residues: CASMDSVYNSPLHF.

The chain carries TRBV20-1 and TRBJ2-5; D remains unclear. Trimming took off 1 base at V and 4 bases at J, with 4 bases between the two ends. The V gene's germline CDR1 is DFQATT and CDR2 SNEGSKA (reference sequence). This CDR3 has 11 amino acids. CDR3 nucleotide sequence: TGCAGTGCTAGAGTCGGAGAGACCCAGTACTTC. It translates to CSARVGETQYF.

The chain couples TRBV7-9 to TRBJ1-5; D not resolved. Trimming removed 8 bases at V and 0 bases at J, with 17 bases between. The CDR3 runs 16 residues. Germline CDR1 and CDR2: SEHNR and FQNEAQ (reference sequence). The CDR3 reads CASARAALDSNQPQHF. CDR3 DNA: TGTGCCAGCGCGCGTGCGGCTCTTGATAGCAATCAGCCCCAGCATTTT.

The rearrangement uses TRBV28 and TRBJ1-5, with D tentatively TRBD1 (5 bases). This CDR3 has 15 residues. Trimming removed 5 bases from V and 7 bases from J, with 18 bases in between. Germline CDR1 and CDR2: MDHEN and SYDVKM. CDR3 sequence (DNA): TGTGCCAGCAGTCCCCCCGACCTCTCAGGGCAGCCCCAGCATTTT. It translates to CASSPPDLSGQPQHF.

V usage is TRBV7-2 and J usage is TRBJ2-1; 8 bases are shared with TRBD2. The germline gives CDR1 SGHTA, CDR2 FQGNSA. V was clipped by 1 base and J by 5 bases; unmatched bases: 1. The CDR3 has 14 amino acids. The CDR3 DNA follows: TGTGCCAGCAGCTTAGGACTAGCGAACAATGAGCAGTTCTTC. As protein: CASSLGLANNEQFF.

As to this clone: Additional DNA sequences in this sample encode the identical CDR3. The chain combines TRBV6-5 with TRBJ1-5, with 9 bases identical to TRBD1. The V segment lost 2 bases and the J segment 7 bases; nucleotides outside the gene matches: 6. The V gene's germline CDR1 is MNHEY and CDR2 SVGAGI. The CDR3 is 15 amino acids. The CDR3 region is CASSYDGTGNQPQHF. CDR3 DNA: TGTGCCAGCAGTTACGACGGGACAGGGAACCAGCCCCAGCATTTT.

This rearrangement joins TRBV5-1 to TRBJ2-7, with 7 bases fitting TRBD1. The ends lost 4 bases at V and 5 bases at J; junction bases unmatched: 6. The V gene's germline CDR1 is SGHRS and CDR2 YFSETQ. CDR3 length: 13 residues. CDR3 nucleotide sequence: TGCGCCAGCAGCGGACAGGCGGTCAACGAGCAGTACTTC. The encoded protein is CASSGQAVNEQYF.

The chain recombines TRBV7-9 with TRBJ1-2; weak D call: TRBD1 (6 bases). Germline V lookup: CDR1 SEHNR, CDR2 FQNEAQ (reference sequence). Trimming took 5 bases from V and 7 from J, leaving 8 bases between them. There are 11 residues in the CDR3. The DNA for the CDR3 is TGTGCCAGCAGCCCAGGGGCTGGCTACACCTTC. Translating gives CASSPGAGYTF. The variable domain in full, completed from reference TRBV7-9 and TRBJ1-2, reads DTGVSQNPRHKITKRGQNVTFRCDPISEHNRLYWYRQTLGQGPEFLTYFQNEAQLEKSRLLSDRFSAERPKGSFSTLEIQRTEQGDSAMYLCASSPGAGYTFGSGTRLTVV.

The J gene is TRBJ1-5, the V gene TRBV7-2, with D uncertain. CDR3 size: 15 residues. CDR1 SGHTA and CDR2 FQGNSA come from the germline V gene. V gave up 1 base and J gave up 3 bases, with 10 bases separating them. This CDR3 reads CASSLVSGDNQPQHF. As DNA, the CDR3 is TGTGCCAGCAGCTTAGTTAGCGGGGACAATCAGCCCCAGCATTTT.

This rearrangement joins TRBV30 to TRBJ1-1; D might be TRBD1 (5 bases). The ends were cut back, 2 bases at V and 5 bases at J, with 9 bases in the middle. This CDR3 contains 12 residues. Germline V gives CDR1 GTSNPN, CDR2 SVGIG (reference sequence). This CDR3 reads CAWSRGWTEAFF. In DNA, the CDR3 is TGTGCCTGGAGTAGGGGTTGGACTGAAGCTTTCTTT.

The rearrangement links TRBV6-5 to TRBJ2-7; a weak D match, TRBD2 (6 bases). This CDR3 is 15 amino acids long. The germline V and J ends were trimmed by 2 bases and 3 bases, with 14 bases remaining between them. Looked up from germline, CDR1 is MNHEY and CDR2 is SVGAGI. DNA for the CDR3: TGTGCCAGCAGTTACCGGGGGACGCCTCTCTACGAGCAGTACTTC. Residues: CASSYRGTPLYEQYF.

As DNA, the CDR3 is TGTGCTAGTGGTTTGGTCGGGGGTCGGGAGCAGTACTTC. This gives the protein CASGLVGGREQYF. The chain is built from TRBV12-5 and TRBJ2-7, with a possible D match to TRBD2 (6 bases). The CDR3 is made up of 13 amino acids. Germline V lookup: CDR1 LGHNT, CDR2 FRNRAP. V lost 0 bases, J lost 7 bases, and 10 bases lay in between.

The rearrangement uses TRBV9 and TRBJ1-1, with 8 bases fitting TRBD1. Germline V lookup: CDR1 SGDLS, CDR2 YYNGEE. The CDR3 covers 16 residues. The trim removed 3 bases at V and 1 base at J, leaving 8 bases unmatched. CDR3 residues: CASSDNAGTGNTEAFF. For the CDR3, the DNA is TGTGCCAGCAGCGACAACGCCGGGACAGGGAACACTGAAGCTTTCTTT.

The chain carries TRBV9 and TRBJ2-3, with TRBD2 identical over 9 bases. This CDR3 is built from 15 residues. Looked up from germline, CDR1 is SGDLS and CDR2 is YYNGEE. V shed 4 bases and J 2 bases; nucleotides not matched to a gene: 5. This CDR3 reads CASSPAGGDTDTQYF. The CDR3 DNA is TGTGCCAGCAGCCCAGCGGGGGGAGACACAGATACGCAGTATTTT.

The chain is built from TRBV27 and TRBJ1-2, with D tentatively TRBD1 (6 bases). V lost 4 bases and J 8 bases, leaving 17 bases between the germline ends. This CDR3 has 14 residues. Germline V lookup: CDR1 MNHEY, CDR2 SMNVEV (reference sequence). DNA for the CDR3: TGTGCCAGCAGTTCCTCGGACAGACTCCTCGGCTACACCTTC. This codes for CASSSSDRLLGYTF.

Notes on this clone: At the DNA level, this CDR3 is encoded by other sequences in the same sample as well. The rearrangement joins TRBV9 to TRBJ1-5, with a weak D call TRBD1 (5 bases). Germline V lookup: CDR1 SGDLS, CDR2 YYNGEE. This CDR3 is built from 14 residues. V was trimmed by 0 bases and J by 1 base, leaving 5 bases between them. This CDR3 is CASSVGQSNQPQHF. CDR3 bases: TGTGCCAGCAGCGTAGGACAGAGCAATCAGCCCCAGCATTTT.